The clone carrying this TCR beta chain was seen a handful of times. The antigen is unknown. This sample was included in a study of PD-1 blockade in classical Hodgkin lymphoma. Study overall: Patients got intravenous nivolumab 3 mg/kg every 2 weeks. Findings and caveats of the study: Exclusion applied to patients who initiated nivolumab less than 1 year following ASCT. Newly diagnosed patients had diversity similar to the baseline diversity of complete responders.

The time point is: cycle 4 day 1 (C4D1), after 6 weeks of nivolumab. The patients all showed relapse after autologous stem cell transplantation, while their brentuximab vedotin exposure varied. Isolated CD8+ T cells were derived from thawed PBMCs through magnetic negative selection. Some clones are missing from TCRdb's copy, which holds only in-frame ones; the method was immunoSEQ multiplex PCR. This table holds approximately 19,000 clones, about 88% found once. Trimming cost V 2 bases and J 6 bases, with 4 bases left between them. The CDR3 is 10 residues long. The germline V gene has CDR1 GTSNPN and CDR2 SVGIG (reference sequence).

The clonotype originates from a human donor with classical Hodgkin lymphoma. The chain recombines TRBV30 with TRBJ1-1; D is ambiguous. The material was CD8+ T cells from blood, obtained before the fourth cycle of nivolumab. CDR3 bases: TGTGCCTGGAGTAGTGCTGAAGCTTTCTTT. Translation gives CAWSSAEAFF.